The 30 T cell receptor beta chains presented below share a single source sample, sequenced in a study of blood T cell repertoires in COVID-19. Assay used: immunoSEQ multiplex PCR; TCRdb lists only in-frame clones, some missing. In the table there are over 85,000 clones, roughly 90% of which are singletons. What was sequenced was peripheral blood. The receptors were sampled from a human donor with COVID-19, enrolled during active disease. The donor label of this sample is uncertain.

The chain employs TRBV6-5 and TRBJ1-1, with 7 nucleotides matching TRBD1. Germline V CDR1 and CDR2: MNHEY, SVGAGI. The CDR3 runs 15 residues. The J segment lost 3 bases and the V segment lost 7 bases, leaving 11 bases of the junction unmatched. This CDR3 reads CASNPSTGAYTEAFF. CDR3 coding DNA: TGTGCCAGCAACCCGTCTACAGGGGCCTACACTGAAGCTTTCTTT.

This rearrangement joins TRBV20-1 to TRBJ2-7, with unresolved D. CDR3 length: 11 residues. V was trimmed by 2 bases and J by 7 bases, leaving 9 bases between them. In germline, CDR1 is DFQATT, CDR2 SNEGSKA (reference sequence). The CDR3 loop reads CSARQEGEQYF. CDR3 in DNA: TGCAGTGCTAGACAGGAAGGAGAGCAGTACTTC.

CDR3 DNA sequence: TGTGCCAGCAGCCTCCAGGTGGTAATGTCAGATACGCAGTATTTT. It is translated as CASSLQVVMSDTQYF. The V gene is TRBV11-3, the J gene TRBJ2-3; D ambiguous. The CDR3 runs 15 residues. Per germline, CDR1 SGHNT and CDR2 YENEEA. The V gene lost 5 bases and the J gene lost 4 bases, with 16 bases spanning the gap.

The genes are TRBV6-5 and TRBJ1-1; 8 positions agree with TRBD1. This CDR3 region has 12 residues. V dropped 10 bases and J dropped 6; count of bases not matched to a gene: 7. Germline V gene lookup returns CDR1 MNHEY and CDR2 SVGAGI. In DNA, the CDR3 is TGTGCCAACAGGGGGGAGGTTGCTGAAGCTTTCTTT. Protein product: CANRGEVAEAFF.

This chain uses TRBV6-1 with TRBJ2-7, with a weak D call TRBD2 (6 bases). The CDR3 runs 17 residues. Trimming pared 3 bases from V and 4 bases from J, leaving 22 bases between. Germline V CDR1 and CDR2: MNHNS, SASEGT. The CDR3 region is CASSDVGRLESPYEQYF. CDR3 sequence (DNA): TGTGCCAGCAGTGATGTAGGGCGACTAGAATCCCCGTACGAGCAGTACTTC.

CDR3 bases: TGTGCCAGCAGTGAACAGGGACTAGCGGTCTACGAGCAGTACTTC. Its translation: CASSEQGLAVYEQYF. The gene calls are TRBV2 and TRBJ2-7, with 11 nucleotides matching TRBD2. With 2 bases clipped from V and 3 bases from J, the junction kept 3 bases outside the gene matches. This CDR3 has 15 amino acids. Germline CDR1 reads SNHLY; CDR2 reads FYNNEI.

The J gene is TRBJ2-7, the V gene TRBV5-1; no clear D gene. The CDR3 covers 14 residues. The V gene's germline CDR1 is SGHRS and CDR2 YFSETQ. The V gene lost 0 bases and the J gene lost 6 bases, with 13 bases spanning the gap. In DNA form, the CDR3 reads TGCGCCAGCAGCTTGGAAAGCGCATCACCCGAGCAGTACTTC. Residues: CASSLESASPEQYF.

The chain couples TRBV7-9 to TRBJ1-3; a weak D match, TRBD1 (6 bases). This CDR3 region has 15 residues. CDR1 is SEHNR, CDR2 FQNEAQ, per germline (reference sequence). Trimming shortened V by 5 bases and J by 9 bases, and 20 bases separated the two germline ends. CDR3 bases: TGTGCCAGCAGCCAGCACGGACATCGGACAGCCACCATATATTTT. Translating it yields CASSQHGHRTATIYF.

This chain joins TRBV27 and TRBJ2-4, with 8 nucleotides matching TRBD1. The CDR3 is 14 amino acids. In germline, CDR1 is MNHEY, CDR2 SMNVEV (reference sequence). V lost 5 bases, J lost 6 bases, and 6 bases stayed unmatched. This CDR3 reads CASSRTGNINIQYF. The DNA of the CDR3 is TGTGCCAGCAGTCGGACAGGGAATATAAACATTCAGTACTTC.

The table lists this clone with a few counts. This chain links TRBV3-1 (or the pseudogene TRBV3-2) with TRBJ1-1, with 7 nucleotides matching TRBD1. This CDR3 has 15 amino acids. Germline assignment: CDR1 LGHDT and CDR2 YNNKEL (reference sequence). Losses at the gene ends were 1 base for V and 10 bases for J; bases not matched to a gene: 12. The CDR3 coding sequence is TGTGCCAGCAGCCAAGCCATTCAGGGGGACCGGGGAGCTTTCTTT. The encoded protein is CASSQAIQGDRGAFF.

The chain uses TRBV6-6 and TRBJ1-5; tentative D call: TRBD1 (5 bases). The germline V gene encodes CDR1 MNHNY and CDR2 SVGAGI (reference sequence). The CDR3 totals 13 residues. Trimming took off 7 bases at V and 5 bases at J, with 12 bases between the two ends. The CDR3 DNA follows: TGTGCCAGCATCGCGACAGAGGATCAGCCCCAGCATTTT. Translating gives CASIATEDQPQHF.

This clone showed up just once. The rearrangement links TRBV3-1 (or the pseudogene TRBV3-2) to TRBJ2-5; tentative D call: TRBD2 (7 bases). Germline CDR1 LGHDT, CDR2 YNNKEL (reference sequence). CDR3 length: 12 amino acids. Trimming took off 8 bases at V and 5 bases at J, with 12 bases between the two ends. The CDR3 loop is CASWGGRETQYF. Written as DNA, the CDR3 is TGTGCCAGCTGGGGGGGGCGTGAGACCCAGTACTTC.

This sequence joins TRBV28 and TRBJ2-7; 10 nucleotides match TRBD2. The ends lost 4 bases at V and 4 bases at J; junction bases unmatched: 19. Germline CDR1 and CDR2: MDHEN and SYDVKM. This CDR3 is 19 amino acids long. The CDR3 spells CASSSPRTSGNEVDYEQYF. CDR3 bases: TGTGCCAGCAGTTCACCCCGGACTAGCGGAAACGAGGTGGATTACGAGCAGTACTTC.

This CDR3 reads CASSPRRDSQETQYF. CDR3 in DNA: TGTGCCAGCTCACCGCGGCGGGACAGCCAAGAGACCCAGTACTTC. The J gene is TRBJ2-5, the V gene TRBV18, with D perhaps matching TRBD1 (7 bases). The CDR3 has 15 residues. CDR1 is KGHSH and CDR2 is LQKENI in the germline V gene. Trimming removed 3 bases at V and 1 base at J, with 12 bases between.

This clone was detected only a few times. The chain couples TRBV29-1 to TRBJ1-1, with 7 bases that match TRBD1. The V gene's germline CDR1 is SQVTM and CDR2 ANQGSEA. J gave up 6 bases and V 6 bases, and 10 bases lay outside the gene matches. CDR3 size: 13 residues. The CDR3 coding sequence is TGCAGCGTCGACAGGGACCAATGGGCTGAAGCTTTCTTT. Its protein product is CSVDRDQWAEAFF.

The genes are TRBV5-4 and TRBJ1-4; 10 bases are shared with TRBD1. Germline CDR1 reads SGHNT; CDR2 reads YYREEE (reference sequence). V trimming: 4 bases; J trimming: 7 bases; junction bases outside the gene matches: 7. This CDR3 spans 15 amino acids. In DNA, the CDR3 is TGTGCCAGCAGCGGACAGGGGGGAGGTGGTGAAAAACTGTTTTTT. Protein: CASSGQGGGGEKLFF.

The chain couples TRBV28 to TRBJ1-4; possible D gene TRBD1, 6 bases. This CDR3 region has 14 residues. Trimming took 6 bases from V and 0 from J, leaving 8 bases between them. Germline lookup yields CDR1 MDHEN and CDR2 SYDVKM. The CDR3 sequence is CASRRQATNEKLFF. CDR3 bases: TGTGCCAGCAGACGACAGGCAACTAATGAAAAACTGTTTTTT.

In its sample, this clone was seen once. V gene TRBV25-1 combines with J gene TRBJ1-5; D is undetermined. The germline V gene has CDR1 MGHDK and CDR2 SYGVNS. This CDR3 spans 16 amino acids. V shed 1 base and J shed 0 bases, with 10 bases lying between them. The CDR3 DNA reads TGTGCCAGCAGTGAATGGGAGGGTTATAGCAATCAGCCCCAGCATTTT. This gives the protein CASSEWEGYSNQPQHF. The full variable domain, completed using reference TRBV25-1 and TRBJ1-5, is EADIYQTPRYLVIGTGKKITLECSQTMGHDKMYWYQQDPGMELHLIHYSYGVNSTEKGDLSSESTVSRIRTEHFPLTLESARPSHTSQYLCASSEWEGYSNQPQHFGDGTRLSIL.

The rearrangement uses TRBV28 and TRBJ1-2; D gene unclear. The germline V gene encodes CDR1 MDHEN and CDR2 SYDVKM. V was pared by 6 bases and J by 7 bases, with 12 bases between. The length of the CDR3 is 12 residues. This chain's CDR3 is CASRIERSGYTF. Here the CDR3 DNA reads TGTGCCAGCAGGATCGAGCGGTCTGGCTACACCTTC.

The chain has TRBV7-6 and TRBJ2-7; 7 nucleotides align to TRBD1. Trimming removed 3 bases from V and 3 bases from J; junction bases left unmatched: 17. CDR1 SGHVS and CDR2 FNYEAQ come from the germline V gene. This CDR3 spans 18 amino acids. Written as DNA, the CDR3 is TGTGCCAGCAGCTTTAGACTTCCGGGACAGATGAAGGTCTACGAGCAGTACTTC. Its translation is CASSFRLPGQMKVYEQYF.

The J gene is TRBJ1-2, the V gene TRBV19, with D maybe TRBD1 (6 bases). The V end lost 8 bases, the J end lost 4 bases, and 14 bases lay between the germline ends. The germline CDR1 and CDR2 sequences are LNHDA and SQIVND (reference sequence). The CDR3 length is 13 residues. The CDR3 region has the DNA TGTGCCAGTGCCGACAGGCGAACCTATGGCTACACCTTC. It yields the protein CASADRRTYGYTF. Looking up the rest from reference TRBV19 and TRBJ1-2 gives the full variable domain: DGGITQSPKYLFRKEGQNVTLSCEQNLNHDAMYWYRQDPGQGLRLIYYSQIVNDFQKGDIAEGYSVSREKKESFPLTVTSAQKNPTAFYLCASADRRTYGYTFGSGTRLTVV.

In its sample, this clone was seen a few times. This chain uses TRBV2 with TRBJ2-7; 9 bases are shared with TRBD1. The V gene's germline CDR1 is SNHLY and CDR2 FYNNEI. The CDR3 has 15 amino acids. Trimming cost V 3 bases and J 1 base; bases outside gene matches: 4. The CDR3 bases are TGTGCCAGCAGTGACCCCGGGACAGGGTCCTACGAGCAGTACTTC. Protein sequence: CASSDPGTGSYEQYF.

The chain recombines TRBV20-1 with TRBJ2-2, with a weak D call TRBD1 (5 bases). Trimming took 3 bases from V and 4 from J, leaving 15 bases between them. This CDR3 comprises 15 residues. CDR1 is DFQATT, CDR2 SNEGSKA, per germline (reference sequence). In DNA form, the CDR3 reads TGCAGTGCTAGTGTGGCAGGGCAGGGCACCGGGGAGCTGTTTTTT. Translating it yields CSASVAGQGTGELFF.

J is TRBJ1-6 and V is TRBV6-1, with D tentatively TRBD1 (6 bases). Trimming shortened V by 3 bases and J by 10 bases, and 13 bases separated the two germline ends. This CDR3 is 14 amino acids long. Germline-derived CDR1 and CDR2 are MNHNS and SASEGT. Here the CDR3 reads CASSDWTARSPLHF. The CDR3 bases are TGTGCCAGCAGTGATTGGACAGCAAGGTCACCCCTCCACTTT.

The chain carries TRBV29-1 and TRBJ1-3, with a possible D match to TRBD1 (5 bases). Germline V CDR1 and CDR2: SQVTM, ANQGSEA. The germline V and J ends were trimmed by 3 bases and 6 bases, with 6 bases remaining between them. CDR3 length: 11 amino acids. The CDR3 reads CSVDRANTIYF. The CDR3 nucleotides are TGCAGCGTTGACAGGGCAAACACCATATATTTT.

In this sample, this clone turned up a few times. V and J are TRBV10-2 and TRBJ1-4, with D possibly TRBD1 on 6 matching bases. Germline loops: CDR1 WSHSY, CDR2 SAAADI. V shed 6 bases and J shed 4 bases, with 15 bases lying between them. This CDR3 comprises 15 residues. The CDR3 DNA sequence: TGCGCCAGCAGAGCGGGACACCTGATTAATGAAAAACTGTTTTTT. It is translated as CASRAGHLINEKLFF.

The V call is TRBV7-2, the J call TRBJ2-7; no firm D call. CDR3 size: 12 residues. Trimming removed 0 bases from V and 6 bases from J, with 6 bases in between. Germline CDR1 is SGHTA and CDR2 is FQGNSA. CDR3 sequence reads: CASSLAAIEQYF. The CDR3 DNA follows: TGTGCCAGCAGCTTAGCAGCGATCGAGCAGTACTTC.

V and J are TRBV6-5 and TRBJ1-1; D gene uncertain. The germline gives CDR1 MNHEY, CDR2 SVGAGI. V gave up 0 bases and J gave up 8 bases, with 10 bases separating them. CDR3 length: 13 residues. The CDR3 DNA follows: TGTGCCAGCAGTTACTCGAAAGTGACAGAAGCTTTCTTT. This encodes CASSYSKVTEAFF.

V and J are TRBV6-1 and TRBJ1-3; no definite D call. The CDR3 runs to 15 residues. The germline V gene has CDR1 MNHNS and CDR2 SASEGT. The V end lost 2 bases, the J end lost 0 bases, and 8 bases lay between the germline ends. This CDR3 is CASSEFLSSGNTIYF. For the CDR3, the DNA is TGTGCCAGCAGTGAATTCCTGAGCTCTGGAAACACCATATATTTT.

V is TRBV6-5 and J is TRBJ1-4, with 8 bases lining up with TRBD1. The CDR3 loop spans 15 amino acids. The germline V gene has CDR1 MNHEY and CDR2 SVGAGI. V lost 4 bases and J lost 5; bases outside the gene matches: 6. The CDR3 nucleotides are TGTGCCAGCAGTTTCCTTGGGACAGGAAATGAAAAACTGTTTTTT. It translates to CASSFLGTGNEKLFF.